This section outlines one T cell receptor beta chain sequence together with its context. A much more abundant neighbour one base away suggests this may be a read error. The germline V gene has CDR1 GTSNPN and CDR2 SVGIG (reference sequence). Trimming removed 6 bases from V and 3 bases from J; junction bases left unmatched: 6. This CDR3 contains 15 residues. This sample stems from a study of T cells after yellow fever vaccination. The authors made TCR cDNA by 5'RACE template switching, adding a universal primer site and UMIs. TCRdb independently ran MiXCR on the 5' RACE reads; one entry per CDR3 protein. Of tens of thousands of distinct CDR3 sequences detected, about 7.7% appear once; the ten largest clones hold more than 35%.

V and J are TRBV30 and TRBJ2-1; 12 bases map to TRBD2. The sequencing here drew on CD8+ T cells sorted from PBMCs, taken on the day of the yellow fever booster vaccination. This TCR derives from a man younger than 45 who received the YFV17D yellow fever vaccine. CDR3 in DNA: TGTGCCTGTACCGGACTAGCGGGGAGCTACAATGAGCAGTTCTTC. Translated, it gives CACTGLAGSYNEQFF.